The 30 T cell receptor beta chains below come from one sample, sequenced in a study of early T cells in non-severe SARS-CoV-2 infection. TCRdb reprocessed the 5' RACE reads via MiXCR and lists one record per CDR3 protein. The sample lists some 80,000 distinct CDR3 sequences; more than 4% were seen once. Sequencing was performed on whole blood, taken at baseline. These receptors all come from an adult who was a healthcare worker with PCR-confirmed SARS-CoV-2 infection or an uninfected control (not recorded which).

In this sample, this clonotype turned up many times. The rearrangement uses TRBV10-3 and TRBJ2-7; TRBD2 matches at 9 bases. CDR1 and CDR2 from the germline V gene are ENHRY and SYGVKD. The ends lost 6 bases at V and 0 bases at J; junction bases unmatched: 3. CDR3 length: 14 amino acids. The CDR3 DNA is TGTGCCATCAGAAGACTAGCGGACTCCTACGAGCAGTACTTC. Translation: CAIRRLADSYEQYF.

This clonotype was seen ten or more times. The rearrangement links TRBV11-2 to TRBJ2-1; no reliable D call. Germline CDR1 reads SGHAT; CDR2 reads FQNNGV. There are 15 residues in the CDR3. The V and J ends lost 5 bases and 6 bases respectively, with 17 bases between them. In nucleotides, the CDR3 is TGTGCCAGCAGCCTCGCTTTGTGGCAATCCAATGAGCAGTTCTTC. Translating it yields CASSLALWQSNEQFF.

This clonotype was seen a few times. The chain recombines TRBV12-3 or TRBV12-4 with TRBJ2-7; D may be TRBD2 (6 bases). The CDR3 consists of 17 residues. The ends were cut back, 4 bases at V and 2 bases at J, with 21 bases in the middle. Here the CDR3 reads CASSSQVGGFPTYEQYF. As DNA, the CDR3 is TGTGCCAGCAGTTCCCAGGTGGGGGGATTTCCAACCTACGAGCAGTACTTC.

This clonotype showed up just a few times. V and J are TRBV27 and TRBJ2-1, with 7 bases aligning to TRBD2. V was clipped by 3 bases and J by 6 bases; unmatched bases: 2. CDR1 is MNHEY, CDR2 SMNVEV, per germline (reference sequence). There are 13 residues in the CDR3. The CDR3 is CASSFSGGNEQFF. Written as DNA, the CDR3 is TGTGCCAGCAGTTTCTCGGGGGGCAATGAGCAGTTCTTC.

This clonotype was picked up many times. This chain connects TRBV6-5 to TRBJ1-2, with unresolved D. Looked up from germline, CDR1 is MNHEY and CDR2 is SVGAGI. V lost 6 bases to trimming and J lost 4 bases, with 12 bases between them. The CDR3 consists of 13 residues. The CDR3, as DNA: TGTGCCAGCAGACGGACGGAGGCCTATGGCTACACCTTC. Protein product: CASRRTEAYGYTF.

This clonotype was seen a few times. This chain links TRBV29-1 with TRBJ1-2; D remains unclear. V lost 6 bases, J lost 7 bases, and 12 bases lay in between. CDR3 size: 11 residues. Germline V lookup: CDR1 SQVTM, CDR2 ANQGSEA. This CDR3 reads CSVSTNIGYTF. DNA of the CDR3: TGCAGCGTCTCGACAAATATTGGCTACACCTTC.

This clonotype showed up many times. The chain links TRBV28 to TRBJ2-7; no firm D call. Trimming cost V 5 bases and J 3 bases, with 11 bases left between them. The germline CDR1 and CDR2 sequences are MDHEN and SYDVKM. The CDR3 runs to 13 residues. The CDR3 bases are TGTGCCAGCAGTGCCCCATCCAACTACGAGCAGTACTTC. Translated, it gives CASSAPSNYEQYF.

This clonotype was observed many times. This rearrangement joins TRBV5-4 to TRBJ2-2, with D maybe TRBD2 (5 bases). CDR3 length equals 15 residues. The germline V and J ends were trimmed by 3 bases and 7 bases, with 16 bases remaining between them. CDR1 and CDR2 (germline): SGHNT, YYREEE (reference sequence). CDR3 sequence (DNA): TGTGCCAGCAGCTCTTCTTGGGGAGCTGACGGGGAGCTGTTTTTT. This gives the protein CASSSSWGADGELFF.

The V call is TRBV7-9, the J call TRBJ2-2; no clear D gene. Trimming took 3 bases from V and 0 from J, leaving 5 bases between them. The V gene's germline CDR1 is SEHNR and CDR2 FQNEAQ (reference sequence). This CDR3 contains 14 residues. CDR3 residues: CASSFGANTGELFF. The CDR3 nucleotides are TGTGCCAGCAGCTTTGGAGCGAACACCGGGGAGCTGTTTTTT.

This clonotype was counted a few times. CDR3 in amino acids: CATRSGANVLTF. The CDR3 DNA sequence: TGTGCCACCCGATCTGGGGCCAACGTCCTGACTTTC. The V and J genes are TRBV19 and TRBJ2-6; no firm D call. CDR3 length: 12 amino acids. Trimming stripped 10 bases from V and 1 base from J, with 5 bases between. Per the germline V gene, CDR1 is LNHDA and CDR2 is SQIVND (reference sequence).

This clonotype was seen ten or more times. The chain employs TRBV18 and TRBJ2-7; 8 positions match TRBD2. V gave up 2 bases and J gave up 7 bases; unmatched junction bases: 7. Germline-derived CDR1 and CDR2 are KGHSH and LQKENI. The CDR3 runs 14 residues. CDR3 nucleotides: TGTGCCAGCTCACCAGCCGGTCGGGAGGGGGAGCAGTACTTC. The encoded protein is CASSPAGREGEQYF.

This clonotype was seen a few times. The chain has TRBV20-1 and TRBJ2-5; 12 nucleotides line up with TRBD2. After removal of 1 base from V and 5 bases from J, the junction contained 8 bases not matched to a gene. CDR3 length equals 16 residues. Germline CDR1 reads DFQATT; CDR2 reads SNEGSKA (reference sequence). CDR3 nucleotide sequence: TGCAGTGCTAGAGGGCTAGCGGGAGGGCCGGGGGAGACCCAGTACTTC. It codes for CSARGLAGGPGETQYF.

The table lists this clonotype with a few counts. The chain couples TRBV10-1 to TRBJ2-1, with TRBD1 as a possible D gene (5 bases). This CDR3 comprises 11 residues. The V and J ends lost 0 bases and 13 bases respectively, with 7 bases between them. Germline V gene lookup returns CDR1 WNHNN and CDR2 SYGVQD (reference sequence). The CDR3 region is CASSESRAQFF. The CDR3 DNA reads as TGCGCCAGCAGTGAGTCCAGGGCCCAGTTCTTC.

The chain carries TRBV3-1 and TRBJ2-7; D call uncertain. Germline values: CDR1 LGHDT, CDR2 YNNKEL (reference sequence). This CDR3 is 13 amino acids long. The V end was cut by 4 bases, the J end by 1 base, with 8 bases between. As DNA, the CDR3 is TGTGCCAGCAGCCTAACCCAATCCTACGAGCAGTACTTC. Its translation is CASSLTQSYEQYF.

This clonotype has at least ten counts. The chain has TRBV6-1 and TRBJ2-6; D is possibly TRBD1 or TRBD2 (5 bases each). Trimming stripped 2 bases from V and 1 base from J, with 6 bases between. Germline loops: CDR1 MNHNS, CDR2 SASEGT. The CDR3 sequence is 15 residues long. In nucleotides, the CDR3 is TGTGCCAGCAGTGAATGGGGGTCTGGGGCCAACGTCCTGACTTTC. Translation gives CASSEWGSGANVLTF.

The chain joins TRBV6-2 or TRBV6-3 to TRBJ2-7; 7 nucleotides align to TRBD2. CDR1 and CDR2 (germline): MNHEY, SVGEGT. This CDR3 contains 17 residues. V was clipped by 6 bases and J by 5 bases; unmatched bases: 19. The CDR3 reads CASSRWLVGGSAHEQYF. CDR3 coding DNA: TGTGCCAGCAGCCGTTGGCTCGTCGGCGGGAGTGCCCACGAGCAGTACTTC.

This clonotype was recorded many times. J is TRBJ2-7 and V is TRBV29-1; possibly TRBD1 for D (5 bases). The CDR3 is 14 residues long. The V end was cut by 4 bases, the J end by 5 bases, with 18 bases between. Looked up from germline, CDR1 is SQVTM and CDR2 is ANQGSEA. CDR3 nucleotides: TGCAGCGTTGCGGACATCCTGGTCAGCCACGAGCAGTACTTC. Residues: CSVADILVSHEQYF.

The table lists this clonotype with many counts. The rearrangement uses TRBV7-9 and TRBJ1-5, with D uncertain. V was pared by 5 bases and J by 10 bases, with 15 bases between. The length of the CDR3 is 13 residues. The germline V gene has CDR1 SEHNR and CDR2 FQNEAQ (reference sequence). The CDR3 DNA follows: TGTGCCAGCAGCGCAAGGACGCTCGGACCCCAGCATTTT. This translates into CASSARTLGPQHF. Full variable domain (outside the CDR3, taken from reference TRBV7-9 and TRBJ1-5): DTGVSQNPRHKITKRGQNVTFRCDPISEHNRLYWYRQTLGQGPEFLTYFQNEAQLEKSRLLSDRFSAERPKGSFSTLEIQRTEQGDSAMYLCASSARTLGPQHFGDGTRLSIL.

There are a few counts of this clonotype. Given a much more abundant clone one base away, this may be a read error. The V and J genes are TRBV27 and TRBJ2-3, with TRBD2 as a possible D gene (6 bases). CDR1 and CDR2 (germline): MNHEY, SMNVEV (reference sequence). The ends were cut back, 0 bases at V and 4 bases at J, with 23 bases in the middle. The CDR3 extends over 19 amino acids. The CDR3 DNA reads as TGTGCCAGCAGTTTATCTTTGGTGGGAGGCCCAACGGGGGCAGATACGCAGTATTTT. This sequence encodes CASSLSLVGGPTGADTQYF.

The table lists this clonotype with many counts. The chain is built from TRBV25-1 and TRBJ1-2; TRBD1 agrees at 7 bases. The junction had 16 bases not matched to a gene; V was cut back by 5 bases and J by 4 bases. CDR3 length: 17 residues. CDR1 is MGHDK, CDR2 SYGVNS, per germline. CDR3 residues: CASSYTGVTSISYGYTF. The CDR3 DNA reads TGTGCCAGCAGTTATACAGGGGTAACGTCGATTAGCTATGGCTACACCTTC.

The chain carries TRBV3-1 and TRBJ1-4; D is possibly TRBD1 (6 bases). This CDR3 comprises 13 residues. CDR1 and CDR2 (germline): LGHDT, YNNKEL (reference sequence). V lost 3 bases and J lost 8, with 10 bases in between. This CDR3 is CASSHGQPEKLFF. Written as DNA, the CDR3 is TGTGCCAGCAGCCATGGACAGCCAGAAAAACTGTTTTTT.

The rearrangement joins TRBV7-8 to TRBJ1-3; D gene ambiguous. The CDR3 consists of 15 residues. The germline V gene encodes CDR1 SGHVS and CDR2 FQNEAQ. The V and J ends lost 5 bases and 7 bases respectively, with 18 bases between them. CDR3 sequence (DNA): TGTGCCAGCAGCCCCGACGGACCGCGCCGGAACACCATATATTTT. Protein: CASSPDGPRRNTIYF.

This clonotype has at least ten counts. V is TRBV15 and J is TRBJ2-7; possibly TRBD2 for D (5 bases). CDR3 size: 11 residues. V was trimmed by 5 bases and J by 4 bases, leaving 6 bases between them. The germline gives CDR1 LNHNV, CDR2 YYDKDF (reference sequence). The CDR3 loop is CATSEGYEQYF. CDR3 sequence (DNA): TGTGCCACCAGCGAGGGTTACGAGCAGTACTTC.

This clonotype was detected ten times or more. The genes are TRBV6-6 and TRBJ1-2; 7 bases line up with TRBD1. The V gene's germline CDR1 is MNHNY and CDR2 SVGAGI (reference sequence). V was clipped by 2 bases and J by 4 bases; unmatched bases: 19. The CDR3 has 19 residues. The CDR3 reads CASSYTKEGRGGTGYGYTF. The CDR3 DNA reads as TGTGCCAGCAGTTACACTAAGGAGGGGAGAGGGGGCACTGGCTATGGCTACACCTTC.

This clonotype came up many times. This chain connects TRBV5-1 to TRBJ2-6; the D is unclear. V was cut by 0 bases and J by 2 bases, with 15 bases left in between. The CDR3 extends over 18 amino acids. Germline-derived CDR1 and CDR2 are SGHRS and YFSETQ. CDR3 in amino acids: CASSLEGPFGPGANVLTF. The CDR3 DNA reads TGCGCCAGCAGCTTGGAAGGGCCTTTCGGGCCTGGGGCCAACGTCCTGACTTTC.

In this sample, this clonotype turned up many times. V usage is TRBV4-2 and J usage is TRBJ2-7, with 8 nucleotides matching TRBD2. This CDR3 has 17 amino acids. V gave up 0 bases and J gave up 4 bases; unmatched junction bases: 11. Germline lookup yields CDR1 LGHNA and CDR2 YNFKEQ. CDR3 in amino acids: CASSQDLERGTGYEQYF. The CDR3 nucleotides read TGTGCCAGCAGCCAAGATCTTGAGCGGGGGACGGGTTACGAGCAGTACTTC.

This clonotype was found many times. The J gene is TRBJ1-2, the V gene TRBV7-2; possible D gene TRBD1, 6 bases. Germline V lookup: CDR1 SGHTA, CDR2 FQGNSA. V was cut by 4 bases and J by 5 bases, with 14 bases left in between. The CDR3 contains 14 residues. The CDR3 sequence: CASSSTGLDYGYTF. For the CDR3, the DNA is TGTGCCAGCAGCTCCACAGGGTTAGATTATGGCTACACCTTC.

This clonotype was counted at least ten times. The genes are TRBV30 and TRBJ2-7, with D possibly being TRBD2 (5 bases). The V end was cut by 2 bases, the J end by 4 bases, with 18 bases between. The germline gives CDR1 GTSNPN, CDR2 SVGIG (reference sequence). The CDR3 contains 15 residues. The CDR3 DNA sequence: TGTGCCTGGAGTTGGTGGGGAGAAAAAAATTACGAGCAGTACTTC. The encoded protein is CAWSWWGEKNYEQYF.

The gene calls are TRBV4-2 and TRBJ2-7; tentatively, D is TRBD1 (6 bases). Germline-derived CDR1 and CDR2 are LGHNA and YNFKEQ. The CDR3 consists of 16 residues. With 0 bases removed from V and 0 bases from J, the gap between germline ends came to 12 bases. The CDR3 sequence is CASSQDPPDSSYEQYF. CDR3 in DNA: TGTGCCAGCAGCCAAGACCCCCCGGACAGCTCCTACGAGCAGTACTTC.

The chain couples TRBV28 to TRBJ2-7; weak D call: TRBD1 (6 bases). The germline V gene encodes CDR1 MDHEN and CDR2 SYDVKM. Deletions cut 4 bases from V and 3 bases from J, with 13 bases between. The CDR3 covers 14 residues. CDR3 nucleotide sequence: TGTGCCAGCAGTTCCAGGACAGAACTCTACGAGCAGTACTTC. Its translation is CASSSRTELYEQYF.